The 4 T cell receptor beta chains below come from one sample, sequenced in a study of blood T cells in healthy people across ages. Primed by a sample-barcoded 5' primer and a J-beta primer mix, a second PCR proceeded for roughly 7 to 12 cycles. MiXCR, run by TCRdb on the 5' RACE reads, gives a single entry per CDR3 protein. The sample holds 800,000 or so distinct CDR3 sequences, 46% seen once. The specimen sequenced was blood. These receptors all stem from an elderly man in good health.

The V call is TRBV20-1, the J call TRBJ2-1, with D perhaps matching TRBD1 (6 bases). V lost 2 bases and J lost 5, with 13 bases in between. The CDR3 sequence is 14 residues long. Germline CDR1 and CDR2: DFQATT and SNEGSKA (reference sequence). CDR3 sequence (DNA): TGCAGTGCTAGAAGGGAAAGGGGGAACAATGAGCAGTTCTTC. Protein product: CSARRERGNNEQFF.

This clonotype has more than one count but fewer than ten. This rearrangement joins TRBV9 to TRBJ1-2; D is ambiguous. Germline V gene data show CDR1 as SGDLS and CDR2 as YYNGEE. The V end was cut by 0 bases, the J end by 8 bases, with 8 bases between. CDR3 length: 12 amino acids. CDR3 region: CASSVGTRGYTF. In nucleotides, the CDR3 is TGTGCCAGCAGCGTAGGGACTCGGGGCTACACCTTC.

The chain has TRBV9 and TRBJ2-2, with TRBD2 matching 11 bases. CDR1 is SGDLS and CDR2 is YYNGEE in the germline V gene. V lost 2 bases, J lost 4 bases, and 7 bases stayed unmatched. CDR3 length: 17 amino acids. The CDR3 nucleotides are TGTGCCAGCAGCGTCTCCCTAGCGGGAGGAGGCACCGGGGAGCTGTTTTTT. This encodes CASSVSLAGGGTGELFF.

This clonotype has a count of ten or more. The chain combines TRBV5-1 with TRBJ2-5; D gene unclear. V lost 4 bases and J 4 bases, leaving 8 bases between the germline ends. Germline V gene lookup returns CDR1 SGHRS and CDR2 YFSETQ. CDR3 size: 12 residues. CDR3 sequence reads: CASSSDVETQYF. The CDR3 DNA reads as TGCGCCAGCAGCAGTGATGTAGAGACCCAGTACTTC. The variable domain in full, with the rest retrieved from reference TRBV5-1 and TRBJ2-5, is KAGVTQTPRYLIKTRGQQVTLSCSPISGHRSVSWYQQTPGQGLQFLFEYFSETQRNKGNFPGRFSGRQFSNSRSEMNVSTLELGDSALYLCASSSDVETQYFGPGTRLLVL.